This entry describes one T cell receptor beta chain. This CDR3 is 14 amino acids long. Germline-derived CDR1 and CDR2 are MNHEY and SVGAGI. The V gene lost 3 bases and the J gene lost 7 bases, with 12 bases spanning the gap. This entry comes from a study of blood T cell repertoires in COVID-19. Looking at the study overall: The study drew acute and convalescent COVID-19 samples from the United States, Italy and Spain. PBMCs, B-cell-depleted T cells, or T cells were the source of the cDNA or gDNA that made up the material.

Some clones are missing from TCRdb's copy, which holds only in-frame ones; the method was immunoSEQ multiplex PCR. The sample gives about 300,000 clones, 70% to 90% of which show up once; 1.3% is in the top ten. This chain joins TRBV6-5 and TRBJ1-4, with D maybe TRBD1 (5 bases). The sequence derives from a man between 65 and 85 years old with acute or convalescent COVID-19. Material for sequencing was peripheral blood. CDR3 sequence reads: CASSYLRQSEKLFF. CDR3 bases: TGTGCCAGCAGTTATCTCCGACAGAGTGAAAAACTGTTTTTT.